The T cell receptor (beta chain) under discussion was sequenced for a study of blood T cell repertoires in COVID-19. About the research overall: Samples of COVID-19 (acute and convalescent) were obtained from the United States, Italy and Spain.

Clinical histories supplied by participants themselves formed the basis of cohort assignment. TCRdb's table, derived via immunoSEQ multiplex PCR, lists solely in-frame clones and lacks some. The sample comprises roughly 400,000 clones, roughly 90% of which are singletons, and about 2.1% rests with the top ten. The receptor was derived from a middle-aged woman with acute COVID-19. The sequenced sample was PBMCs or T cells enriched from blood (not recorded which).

The CDR3 coding sequence is TGTGCCAGTACCGGATTGAGGGGGGGAACTGAAGCTTTCTTT. Its translation: CASTGLRGGTEAFF. The chain couples TRBV19 to TRBJ1-1; TRBD1 is a possible D gene (6 bases). CDR3 length: 14 amino acids. The germline gives CDR1 LNHDA, CDR2 SQIVND (reference sequence). V was shortened by 7 bases and J by 5 bases, with 17 bases between the two germline ends.